This entry is about one TCR beta chain. The antigen is unknown. V was cut by 4 bases and J by 0 bases, with 10 bases left in between. Germline V gives CDR1 GTSNPN, CDR2 SVGIG (reference sequence). There are 13 residues in the CDR3. Generated by immunoSEQ multiplex PCR, the TCRdb table keeps only in-frame clones and is missing some. This table holds some 130,000 clones, 92% found once. This sample is part of a study of T cell responses to AZD1222 COVID-19 vaccine. Findings and caveats of the study: Researchers took repertoire samples only after the peak T cell response had come. Of spike-specific TCRs, nearly half reportedly target regions left unmutated in variants. Two AZD1222 administrations were followed by greater Spike-specific TCR breadth and depth. Spike as a whole was targeted by vaccine-associated CD4 TCRs, dominant at 160-218 and 743-854.

The specimen was peripheral blood, collected 28 days after the second AZD1222 dose. This chain joins TRBV30 and TRBJ2-7; D is undetermined. This receptor was identified in an adult who received the AZD1222 COVID-19 vaccine. CDR3 residues: CAWKGTVSYEQYF. As DNA, the CDR3 is TGTGCCTGGAAGGGCACGGTCTCCTACGAGCAGTACTTC.